The sequence of this T cell receptor beta chain was determined in a study of read filtering for tumor transcriptome and immune sequencing. On the study more broadly: By R-ISS, stages I, II and III held 8, 16 and 7 patients.

Concerning this clonotype: A junction boundary mismatches the germline segment, possibly from a read error.

The CDR3 spans 14 residues. This library used roughly 400 ng RNA and molecular barcoded adaptors spanning alpha/delta and beta/gamma chains. TCRdb reanalysed the reads using MiXCR and keeps one entry per CDR3 protein. Among 100,000 to 150,000 distinct CDR3 sequences listed, 10% to 15% were seen once. Bone marrow was sampled from every patient at the time of active disease. V is TRBV12-3 or TRBV12-4 and J is TRBJ2-7, with D uncertain. This TCR was sampled from a donor aged 40 or older with multiple myeloma. Sequencing was carried out using a population of CD138-negative cells sorted from bone marrow. CDR3 amino acids: CACSPSVGAYEQYF. CDR3 nucleotides: TGTGCCTGCAGTCCTTCGGTTGGAGCCTACGAGCAGTACTTC.